These 11 T cell receptor beta chains were sequenced from one sample in a study of CXCR3-negative and CXCR3-positive naive CD8 T cells. Whole-study results and caveats: Naive CXCR3-positive cells had TRB CDR3s more hydrophobic than those of CXCR3-negative naive cells.

These receptors are not linked to any known antigen. UMI-labeled TRB cDNA libraries were prepared by 5' RACE. Reprocessing the 5' RACE reads, TCRdb reports a single entry for every CDR3 protein and omits DNA. Its listing shows some 130,000 distinct CDR3 sequences. The source material was naive CXCR3+ CD8+ T cells from blood. Subset specified: CD45RO-CCR7+CD27+CD95- naive CD8+ T cells expressing CXCR3 (TNR3+). Receptors were obtained from a human donor in good health. Some clones in this sample may be carry-over from other donors' samples.

V usage is TRBV7-3 and J usage is TRBJ1-1; with no DNA, the TCRdb D assignment of TRBD1 cannot be verified. The CDR3 runs 13 residues. Germline CDR1 SGHTA, CDR2 FQGTGA. The CDR3: CASSQWGGAEAFF.

The rearrangement links TRBV6-5 to TRBJ2-1. Germline values: CDR1 MNHEY, CDR2 SVGAGI. The CDR3 length is 13 residues. This CDR3 reads CASSSRLTLEQFF.

This chain uses TRBV7-9 with TRBJ2-1; TCRdb reports TRBD2, a call that lacks DNA to check it against. The CDR3 contains 13 residues. Per the germline V gene, CDR1 is SEHNR and CDR2 is FQNEAQ (reference sequence). The CDR3: CASSLGTSGEQFF.

This chain connects TRBV19 to TRBJ1-5; TCRdb designates TRBD1, a call that cannot be tested without DNA. The CDR3 sequence is 13 residues long. Germline V gene lookup returns CDR1 LNHDA and CDR2 SQIVND (reference sequence). The chain's CDR3 is CAGGSGGNQPQHF.

The V gene is TRBV2, the J gene TRBJ2-7; with no DNA, the TCRdb D assignment of TRBD1 cannot be verified. Germline V gene data show CDR1 as SNHLY and CDR2 as FYNNEI. The CDR3 consists of 14 residues. CDR3 in amino acids: CASRDRGLSYEQYF.

The rearrangement links TRBV7-6 to TRBJ2-1. Germline loops: CDR1 SGHVS, CDR2 FNYEAQ. The CDR3 is 15 residues long. CDR3: CASSLLDGSYNEQFF.

This chain connects TRBV7-2 to TRBJ2-7; TCRdb designates TRBD2, a call that cannot be tested without DNA. Germline lookup yields CDR1 SGHTA and CDR2 FQGNSA. This CDR3 has 13 residues. CDR3 amino acids: CASSPGSGYEQYF. Full variable domain (missing parts from reference TRBV7-2 and TRBJ2-7): GAGVSQSPSNKVTEKGKDVELRCDPISGHTALYWYRQSLGQGLEFLIYFQGNSAPDKSGLPSDRFSAERTGGSVSTLTIQRTQQEDSAVYLCASSPGSGYEQYFGPGTRLTVT.

V gene TRBV13 combines with J gene TRBJ2-3; TCRdb names TRBD1, which stays unverified in the absence of DNA. Germline CDR1 is PRHDT and CDR2 is FYEKMQ (reference sequence). The CDR3 has 18 amino acids. This CDR3 reads CASTSTRGGVASTDTQYF.

The gene calls are TRBV25-1 and TRBJ1-1. CDR1 and CDR2 from the germline V gene are MGHDK and SYGVNS. The CDR3 runs to 11 residues. This CDR3 is CASSVRSEAFF.

This chain uses TRBV29-1 with TRBJ2-7; TCRdb designates TRBD2, a call that cannot be tested without DNA. Germline assignment: CDR1 SQVTM and CDR2 ANQGSEA. The CDR3 has 12 residues. This CDR3 is CSVREGSYEQYF.

The chain recombines TRBV6-2 or TRBV6-3 with TRBJ1-1. The CDR3 is made up of 14 amino acids. Germline V gene sequence: CDR1 MNHEY, CDR2 SVGEGT. CDR3 amino acids: CASSLTRLGTEAFF.